This T cell receptor (beta chain) was sequenced for a study of T cells of healthy individuals (dated by TCRdb to 2016 to 2019). This clonotype was observed at least ten times. Its antigen is still unknown. No qualities accompany the bases; no much larger clone lies one base away. Libraries came from 5' RACE. TCRdb shows the sequencer as Illumina MiSeq. TCRdb's own reprocessing of the public reads used fastp at Q25 and MiXCR and kept productive beta chains. When rows share a CDR3 protein, they turn into one entry using the most common DNA and genes. The sample table lists around 100,000 distinct CDR3 sequences, around 17% of them with a count of one. About 6.2% of the sample is taken by the ten largest. The CDR3 has 15 amino acids, counting the end cysteine and phenylalanine. Only CDR3 DNA is held: 45 bases, read in frame from base 1. CDR1 and CDR2 are read off the germline V gene (reference sequence) as DFQATT and SNEGSKA. The V and J ends are trimmed by 3 bases and 0 bases, leaving 13 bases between them.

The source of this sequence is a human donor in good health. This chain joins TRBV20-1 to TRBJ2-3, with the D gene not confidently named. The sequenced DNA is TGCAGTGCTAGTGAACGATTGTTCAGCACAGATACGCAGTATTTT. It is translated as CSASERLFSTDTQYF.